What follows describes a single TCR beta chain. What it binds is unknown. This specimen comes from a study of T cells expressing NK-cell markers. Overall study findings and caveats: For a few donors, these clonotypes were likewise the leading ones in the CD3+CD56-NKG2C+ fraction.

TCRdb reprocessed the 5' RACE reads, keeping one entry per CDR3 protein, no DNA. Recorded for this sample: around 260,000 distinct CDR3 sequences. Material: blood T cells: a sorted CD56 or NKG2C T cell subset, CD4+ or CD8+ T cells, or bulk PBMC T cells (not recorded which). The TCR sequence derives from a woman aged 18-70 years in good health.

The CDR3 here is CATSDGQFSGNTIYF. This chain connects TRBV24-1 to TRBJ1-3; TCRdb outputs TRBD1, but without DNA this stays unchecked. Germline loops: CDR1 KGHDR, CDR2 SFDVKD. The CDR3 is 15 amino acids.